This passage covers 28 T cell receptor beta chains from one sample sequenced in a study of T cell responses to AZD1222 COVID-19 vaccine. The repertoire was sequenced with immunoSEQ multiplex PCR; TCRdb's copy has only in-frame clones and lacks some. The top ten hold roughly a fifth of the sample, which has about 79,000 clones, 80% seen once. The sample in question was peripheral blood, obtained on day 0 of AZD1222 vaccination. The receptors here all came from an adult in good health.

This clone was recorded once. The CDR3 bases are TGCGCCAGCAGCTTGCTGGGACAGGACCACACCGGGGAGCTGTTTTTT. The encoded protein is CASSLLGQDHTGELFF. The chain employs TRBV5-1 and TRBJ2-2, with 8 bases aligning to TRBD1. Germline V lookup: CDR1 SGHRS, CDR2 YFSETQ. J lost 3 bases, V lost 1 base, and 5 bases had no gene match. This CDR3 is 16 amino acids long.

This chain links TRBV11-3 with TRBJ1-6; 7 positions agree with TRBD1. Germline V gene lookup returns CDR1 SGHNT and CDR2 YENEEA. This CDR3 contains 14 residues. V lost 3 bases and J lost 8; bases outside the gene matches: 4. The CDR3 nucleotides are TGTGCCAGCAGCTTGGGACAGTCCCATTCACCCCTCCACTTT. It encodes CASSLGQSHSPLHF.

This clone was seen a handful of times. V gene TRBV25-1 combines with J gene TRBJ2-7, with no clear D. The V gene lost 2 bases and the J gene lost 2 bases, with 10 bases spanning the gap. Germline CDR1 is MGHDK and CDR2 is SYGVNS. The CDR3 totals 14 residues. The CDR3 nucleotides read TGTGCCAGCAGTGAAAAAGTGATCCCCTACGAGCAGTACTTC. As protein: CASSEKVIPYEQYF.

The chain combines TRBV27 with TRBJ1-2, with 8 bases matching TRBD1. The germline gives CDR1 MNHEY, CDR2 SMNVEV (reference sequence). Trimming took 4 bases from V and 4 from J; bases not matched to a gene: 5. This CDR3 has 14 residues. CDR3 bases: TGTGCCAGCAGTTGGACAGGGTGGGGCTATGGCTACACCTTC. Translated, it gives CASSWTGWGYGYTF.

The chain links TRBV12-3 or TRBV12-4 to TRBJ2-1; possibly TRBD2 for D (5 bases). This CDR3 comprises 13 residues. V lost 8 bases and J lost 6, with 14 bases in between. CDR3 in amino acids: CASGLAGGNEQFF. CDR3 sequence (DNA): TGTGCCAGCGGTCTGGCGGGCGGCAATGAGCAGTTCTTC.

The chain has TRBV2 and TRBJ2-7, with TRBD2 matching over 7 bases. V dropped 4 bases and J dropped 3; count of bases not matched to a gene: 6. This CDR3 spans 14 amino acids. Germline V gene lookup returns CDR1 SNHLY and CDR2 FYNNEI. The CDR3: CASSGRSGGYEQYF. CDR3 coding DNA: TGTGCCAGCAGTGGCCGATCGGGAGGCTACGAGCAGTACTTC.

DNA for the CDR3: TGTGCCAGCTTTACTGGGGGGAACACTGAAGCTTTCTTT. Protein product: CASFTGGNTEAFF. The chain is built from TRBV7-2 and TRBJ1-1, with D possibly matching TRBD1 (5 bases). Trimming pared 8 bases from V and 1 base from J, leaving 11 bases between. CDR3 length: 13 residues. Germline V lookup: CDR1 SGHTA, CDR2 FQGNSA.

For this clone: An end of the junction does not agree with germline; a read error may underlie this. V gene TRBV19 combines with J gene TRBJ1-1, with D uncertain. This CDR3 comprises 12 residues. Germline CDR1 LNHDA, CDR2 SQIVND (reference sequence). CDR3 coding DNA: TGTGCCAGTAGTCCCGAGGGCTCCGAAGTCCGCTTT. Protein sequence: CASSPEGSEVRF.

The gene calls are TRBV19 and TRBJ1-4; weak D call: TRBD1 (5 bases). The CDR3 covers 15 residues. Germline assignment: CDR1 LNHDA and CDR2 SQIVND (reference sequence). Trimming stripped 5 bases from V and 7 bases from J, with 17 bases between. CDR3 nucleotides: TGTGCCAGTAGTCCTCCGGGGGGGAGGAGTGAAAAACTGTTTTTT. It specifies CASSPPGGRSEKLFF.

The chain uses TRBV11-2 and TRBJ2-1, with 8 nucleotides matching TRBD1. CDR1 is SGHAT, CDR2 FQNNGV, per germline. The CDR3 has 13 amino acids. V dropped 3 bases and J dropped 7; count of bases not matched to a gene: 2. CDR3 in amino acids: CASSLDRENEQFF. Here the CDR3 DNA reads TGTGCCAGCAGCTTGGACAGGGAAAATGAGCAGTTCTTC.

The chain combines TRBV15 with TRBJ1-1; D not certain. Germline loops: CDR1 LNHNV, CDR2 YYDKDF (reference sequence). Trimming left V 5 bases short and J 1 base short, with 8 bases between. The CDR3 runs to 13 residues. The CDR3 protein is CATSPPGNTEAFF. The DNA for the CDR3 is TGTGCCACCAGCCCACCGGGGAACACTGAAGCTTTCTTT.

This sequence joins TRBV7-8 and TRBJ1-1; TRBD1 agrees at 9 bases. V shed 0 bases, J shed 3 bases, and the junction held 11 bases outside the gene matches. Germline CDR1 reads SGHVS; CDR2 reads FQNEAQ. This CDR3 has 18 residues. This CDR3 is CASSLAFTGGGRDTEAFF. CDR3 nucleotide sequence: TGTGCCAGCAGCTTAGCTTTTACAGGGGGCGGTCGGGACACTGAAGCTTTCTTT.

This clone was picked up one time. CDR3 residues: CASSSLDRTDTQYF. In nucleotides, the CDR3 is TGCGCCAGCAGCTCACTAGACAGGACAGATACGCAGTATTTT. The J gene is TRBJ2-3, the V gene TRBV4-1, with D possibly being TRBD1 (6 bases). Trimming cost V 5 bases and J 3 bases, with 12 bases left between them. Germline values: CDR1 MGHRA, CDR2 YSYEKL. The length of the CDR3 is 14 residues.

This clone appeared a few times. V gene TRBV30 combines with J gene TRBJ2-1, with 7 bases lining up with TRBD2. Germline CDR1 and CDR2: GTSNPN and SVGIG (reference sequence). This CDR3 region has 14 residues. Trimming took 3 bases from V and 6 from J; bases not matched to a gene: 8. CDR3 residues: CAWRPSGIPNEQFF. Here the CDR3 DNA reads TGTGCCTGGAGACCCAGCGGGATTCCCAATGAGCAGTTCTTC.

J is TRBJ1-5 and V is TRBV2; TRBD1 agrees at 7 bases. The CDR3 sequence is 13 residues long. From germline, CDR1 is SNHLY and CDR2 FYNNEI. The J segment lost 6 bases and the V segment lost 7 bases, leaving 6 bases of the junction unmatched. CDR3 sequence (DNA): TGTGCCAGCACCCGGACAGGAAGTCAGCCCCAGCATTTT. This sequence encodes CASTRTGSQPQHF.

The V call is TRBV7-9, the J call TRBJ1-2; D perhaps matches TRBD1 (5 bases). Germline CDR1 SEHNR, CDR2 FQNEAQ (reference sequence). Trimming removed 7 bases from V and 3 bases from J, with 15 bases in between. The CDR3 has 14 amino acids. The CDR3 protein is CASTSQGDHYGYTF. For the CDR3, the DNA is TGTGCCAGCACCTCCCAAGGGGATCACTATGGCTACACCTTC.

This sequence joins TRBV12-3 or TRBV12-4 and TRBJ2-1, with 8 bases aligning to TRBD2. The CDR3 runs to 13 residues. As DNA, the CDR3 is TGTGCTGTCAGCGGGGGCCCTAGCAATGAGCAGTTCTTC. It translates to CAVSGGPSNEQFF.

The rearrangement links TRBV7-9 to TRBJ2-1; 8 nucleotides align to TRBD2. The V and J ends lost 5 bases and 7 bases, in that order; junction bases with no gene match: 10. This CDR3 has 15 amino acids. From germline, CDR1 is SEHNR and CDR2 FQNEAQ (reference sequence). CDR3 residues: CASSHSGDPWNEQFF. CDR3 in DNA: TGTGCCAGCAGCCATAGCGGGGACCCTTGGAATGAGCAGTTCTTC. Looking up the rest from reference TRBV7-9 and TRBJ2-1 gives the full variable domain: DTGVSQNPRHKITKRGQNVTFRCDPISEHNRLYWYRQTLGQGPEFLTYFQNEAQLEKSRLLSDRFSAERPKGSFSTLEIQRTEQGDSAMYLCASSHSGDPWNEQFFGPGTRLTVL.

The CDR3 nucleotides are TGTGCCAGTAAGGGACAGCTGAACACTGAAGCTTTCTTT. Amino acid sequence: CASKGQLNTEAFF. The chain has TRBV6-5 and TRBJ1-1; 7 nucleotides line up with TRBD1. The V gene end was trimmed by 9 bases and the J gene end by 0 bases; junction bases not matched to a gene: 4. This CDR3 spans 13 amino acids. CDR1 is MNHEY and CDR2 is SVGAGI in the germline V gene.

V is TRBV6-1 and J is TRBJ1-2, with no clear D. The CDR3 has 15 amino acids. The V end was cut by 0 bases, the J end by 8 bases, with 16 bases between. Germline V gives CDR1 MNHNS, CDR2 SASEGT. The CDR3: CASSEALIAEGGYTF. CDR3 DNA: TGTGCCAGCAGTGAAGCGCTTATCGCCGAAGGAGGCTACACCTTC.

The V and J genes are TRBV29-1 and TRBJ2-2, with D tentatively TRBD2 (6 bases). Germline lookup yields CDR1 SQVTM and CDR2 ANQGSEA. The CDR3 spans 13 residues. The CDR3 coding sequence is TGCGGATCCGGGGACTCGAACACCGGGGAGCTGTTTTTT. It codes for CGSGDSNTGELFF.

The chain has TRBV5-1 and TRBJ1-1; no firm D call. This CDR3 has 15 residues. Per the germline V gene, CDR1 is SGHRS and CDR2 is YFSETQ. The V end lost 0 bases, the J end lost 1 base, and 10 bases lay between the germline ends. The CDR3: CASSLGELENTEAFF. The CDR3 DNA reads TGCGCCAGCAGCTTGGGGGAATTGGAGAACACTGAAGCTTTCTTT.

This chain joins TRBV2 and TRBJ2-2, with D unresolved. Trimming left V 2 bases short and J 4 bases short, with 5 bases between. This CDR3 is built from 13 residues. In germline, CDR1 is SNHLY, CDR2 FYNNEI. The CDR3 sequence: CASSETVTGELFF. DNA of the CDR3: TGTGCCAGCAGTGAAACCGTCACCGGGGAGCTGTTTTTT.

This sequence joins TRBV5-3 and TRBJ2-3; D remains ambiguous. TRBV5-3 is reported as an ORF; its role is uncertain. V was clipped by 0 bases and J by 2 bases, with 7 bases between them. There are 14 residues in the CDR3. The CDR3 protein is CARSLGYLTDTQYF. CDR3 DNA sequence: TGTGCCAGAAGCTTGGGGTACCTCACAGATACGCAGTATTTT.

The chain joins TRBV24-1 to TRBJ1-5; D possibly corresponds to TRBD1 (5 bases). Trimming removed 4 bases from V and 3 bases from J, with 6 bases in between. The germline CDR1 and CDR2 sequences are KGHDR and SFDVKD. The CDR3 has 13 amino acids. The CDR3 nucleotides read TGTGCCACCAGTGAGGACAACAATCAGCCCCAGCATTTT. It translates to CATSEDNNQPQHF.

The chain is built from TRBV6-5 and TRBJ1-2; 7 bases align to TRBD1. Germline CDR1 is MNHEY and CDR2 is SVGAGI. CDR3 length: 13 residues. Trimming took 6 bases from V and 8 from J; bases not matched to a gene: 9. The DNA for the CDR3 is TGTGCCAGCAGCCGGGGACAGCTCGGGGGCTACACCTTC. Its translation is CASSRGQLGGYTF.

This sequence joins TRBV6-5 and TRBJ2-2; D is perhaps TRBD2 (6 bases). In germline, CDR1 is MNHEY, CDR2 SVGAGI. Trimming shortened V by 6 bases and J by 1 base, and 12 bases separated the two germline ends. The CDR3 is 15 amino acids. The CDR3 DNA is TGTGCCAGCAGGCCCCCCGGGAGGAACACCGGGGAGCTGTTTTTT. It encodes CASRPPGRNTGELFF.

The chain is built from TRBV14 and TRBJ1-2; D not certain. The length of the CDR3 is 16 residues. Germline-derived CDR1 and CDR2 are SGHDN and FVKESK. The V gene lost 1 base and the J gene lost 1 base, with 13 bases spanning the gap. CDR3 in amino acids: CASSQGGTILNYGYTF. CDR3 DNA: TGTGCCAGCAGCCAAGGTGGTACGATACTTAACTATGGCTACACCTTC.